These 25 T cell receptor beta chains share one sample of origin, sequenced in a study of blood T cell repertoires in COVID-19. TCRdb's copy holds only in-frame clones and misses some; the assay was immunoSEQ multiplex PCR. The sample comprises approximately 240,000 clones, roughly 80% of which are singletons, and 15% to 20% rests with the top ten. Sequenced sample: peripheral blood. The source of these receptors is a woman of 80 years or more with active or convalescent COVID-19.

The sample holds a few counts of this clone. The chain couples TRBV24-1 to TRBJ2-1; 10 bases line up with TRBD2. The length of the CDR3 is 16 residues. V was pared by 2 bases and J by 4 bases, with 4 bases of the junction left unmatched. Germline loops: CDR1 KGHDR, CDR2 SFDVKD. In DNA form, the CDR3 reads TGTGCCACCAGTGATTCTAGCGGGGGCTCATACAATGAGCAGTTCTTC. Translated: CATSDSSGGSYNEQFF.

CDR3 nucleotides: TGTGCCAGCACCCGGCTGGACAGCAAATCCTACGAGCAGTACTTC. It is translated as CASTRLDSKSYEQYF. The V and J genes are TRBV27 and TRBJ2-7, with a tentative D call TRBD1 (6 bases). This CDR3 spans 15 amino acids. V was pared by 7 bases and J by 1 base, with 17 bases between. Germline loops: CDR1 MNHEY, CDR2 SMNVEV (reference sequence).

The chain employs TRBV5-1 and TRBJ2-7, with TRBD2 as a possible D gene (5 bases). The germline V gene has CDR1 SGHRS and CDR2 YFSETQ. The CDR3 spans 14 residues. V lost 6 bases and J 1 base, leaving 14 bases between the germline ends. The CDR3, as DNA: TGCGCCAGCACTACCGAGGCGGGTTCCTACGAGCAGTACTTC. It codes for CASTTEAGSYEQYF. Complete variable domain (other parts from reference TRBV5-1 and TRBJ2-7): KAGVTQTPRYLIKTRGQQVTLSCSPISGHRSVSWYQQTPGQGLQFLFEYFSETQRNKGNFPGRFSGRQFSNSRSEMNVSTLELGDSALYLCASTTEAGSYEQYFGPGTRLTVT.

The chain joins TRBV7-8 to TRBJ1-3, with D possibly being TRBD1 (6 bases). Germline CDR1 and CDR2: SGHVS and FQNEAQ. The ends were cut back, 2 bases at V and 3 bases at J, with 8 bases in the middle. This CDR3 is built from 14 residues. The CDR3 reads CASSLRQVGNTIYF. The CDR3 bases are TGTGCCAGCAGCTTAAGACAGGTTGGAAACACCATATATTTT.

J is TRBJ2-5 and V is TRBV29-1; tentatively, D is TRBD1 (6 bases). Germline V gene lookup returns CDR1 SQVTM and CDR2 ANQGSEA. There are 12 residues in the CDR3. The V and J ends lost 4 bases and 2 bases respectively, with 8 bases between them. CDR3 bases: TGCAGCGTTGCGCAGGGGCAAGAGACCCAGTACTTC. Its protein is CSVAQGQETQYF. The full variable domain, completed using reference TRBV29-1 and TRBJ2-5, is SAVISQKPSRDICQRGTSLTIQCQVDSQVTMMFWYRQQPGQSLTLIATANQGSEATYESGFVIDKFPISRPNLTFSTLTVSNMSPEDSSIYLCSVAQGQETQYFGPGTRLLVL.

The CDR3 DNA reads as TGTGCCAGCAGCCCAGCAGGGGGAGGCAATCAGCCCCAGCATTTT. This sequence encodes CASSPAGGGNQPQHF. This chain joins TRBV6-5 and TRBJ1-5; 7 bases align to TRBD1. Germline V CDR1 and CDR2: MNHEY, SVGAGI. V shed 6 bases, J shed 2 bases, and the junction held 7 bases outside the gene matches. CDR3 size: 15 residues.

The chain recombines TRBV10-3 with TRBJ2-4; weak D call: TRBD2 (6 bases). The CDR3 is 14 amino acids. The V gene's germline CDR1 is ENHRY and CDR2 SYGVKD. Trimming removed 6 bases from V and 11 bases from J, with 20 bases in between. CDR3 sequence: CAIRGDRAGGFQYF. CDR3 nucleotides: TGTGCCATCAGAGGGGACCGGGCCGGGGGATTTCAGTACTTC.

The CDR3 coding sequence is TGCGCCAGCACCGAAACAGTGACGGCAGATACGCAGTATTTT. Translation: CASTETVTADTQYF. The gene calls are TRBV5-1 and TRBJ2-3, with D uncertain. The germline CDR1 and CDR2 sequences are SGHRS and YFSETQ. Trimming took 6 bases from V and 4 from J, leaving 15 bases between them. This CDR3 contains 14 residues.

A few counts support this clone. The chain joins TRBV11-3 to TRBJ2-7; D call uncertain. Germline lookup yields CDR1 SGHNT and CDR2 YENEEA. The germline V and J ends were trimmed by 6 bases and 7 bases, with 10 bases remaining between them. This CDR3 comprises 11 residues. The CDR3 spells CASSTSREQYF. CDR3 nucleotide sequence: TGTGCCAGCAGTACCTCCAGAGAGCAGTACTTC.

CDR3 DNA: TGTGCCACCGGACAGGGAGGGGCTGAAGCTTTCTTT. Encoded protein: CATGQGGAEAFF. The chain links TRBV10-3 to TRBJ1-1, with TRBD1 identical over 8 bases. The CDR3 sequence is 12 residues long. With V trimmed by 10 bases and J by 6 bases, 7 bases remained unmatched. Germline loops: CDR1 ENHRY, CDR2 SYGVKD.

This rearrangement joins TRBV11-3 to TRBJ2-5; 11 bases match TRBD2. Germline V gene sequence: CDR1 SGHNT, CDR2 YENEEA. J was trimmed by 4 bases and V by 6 bases; bases with no gene match: 13. This CDR3 spans 17 amino acids. Here the CDR3 DNA reads TGTGCCAGCAGGGCTGGTAGCGGGGGGGCCGTTGGAGAGACCCAGTACTTC. Its protein is CASRAGSGGAVGETQYF.

V usage is TRBV7-2 and J usage is TRBJ2-3, with 8 bases fitting TRBD2. The CDR3 has 15 residues. Per germline, CDR1 SGHTA and CDR2 FQGNSA. The V segment lost 5 bases and the J segment 5 bases; nucleotides outside the gene matches: 9. CDR3 in amino acids: CASSIRGGLGDTQYF. CDR3 DNA sequence: TGTGCCAGCAGCATCCGGGGGGGCCTTGGAGATACGCAGTATTTT.

In nucleotides, the CDR3 is TGTGCCAGCAGTTACTCCGGGACAGGGTCTCCCGAGCAGTACTTC. It encodes CASSYSGTGSPEQYF. The rearrangement uses TRBV6-5 and TRBJ2-7; 9 nucleotides match TRBD1. The CDR3 runs to 15 residues. The germline V gene encodes CDR1 MNHEY and CDR2 SVGAGI. J was trimmed by 6 bases and V by 0 bases; bases with no gene match: 6.

This clone was counted between two and nine times. This rearrangement joins TRBV7-9 to TRBJ1-1, with 11 bases matching TRBD1. Germline V gives CDR1 SEHNR, CDR2 FQNEAQ (reference sequence). The trim removed 6 bases at V and 4 bases at J, leaving 10 bases unmatched. The CDR3 totals 16 residues. The CDR3, as DNA: TGTGCCAGCAGTTTTACTTACGGGACAGGGGGCACTGAAGCTTTCTTT. It specifies CASSFTYGTGGTEAFF.

This clone was seen a few times. The chain combines TRBV20-1 with TRBJ1-5, with a possible D match to TRBD1 (5 bases). The length of the CDR3 is 15 residues. Trimming removed 3 bases at V and 1 base at J, with 13 bases between. Germline assignment: CDR1 DFQATT and CDR2 SNEGSKA (reference sequence). CDR3 sequence (DNA): TGCAGTGCTAGTCCCGGGACTAGGAGCAATCAGCCCCAGCATTTT. It codes for CSASPGTRSNQPQHF.

CDR3 in amino acids: CASSDGIRGQDGYTF. The CDR3 bases are TGTGCCAGCAGCGACGGCATACGTGGGCAGGATGGCTACACCTTC. V gene TRBV7-2 combines with J gene TRBJ1-2; D remains unclear. The CDR3 runs to 15 residues. V was shortened by 5 bases and J by 6 bases, with 19 bases between the two germline ends. The V gene's germline CDR1 is SGHTA and CDR2 FQGNSA.

The V gene is TRBV5-3, the J gene TRBJ2-1; 9 bases are shared with TRBD2. TRBV5-3 is annotated as an ORF whose role is uncertain. After removal of 3 bases from V and 8 bases from J, the junction contained 21 bases not matched to a gene. The CDR3 runs 19 residues. The CDR3 reads CARSSVEGATREGFHEQFF. Written as DNA, the CDR3 is TGTGCCAGAAGCTCCGTTGAGGGGGCAACGCGGGAGGGTTTCCATGAGCAGTTCTTC.

J is TRBJ2-1 and V is TRBV7-9; 7 positions agree with TRBD2. Losses at the gene ends were 3 bases for V and 13 bases for J; bases not matched to a gene: 6. From germline, CDR1 is SEHNR and CDR2 FQNEAQ (reference sequence). The CDR3 is 12 residues long. The CDR3 region is CASSLRGLAQFF. DNA of the CDR3: TGTGCCAGCAGCTTGCGGGGGTTAGCACAGTTCTTC.

Note on this clone: In the same sample, other DNA sequences code for this CDR3. The V and J genes are TRBV5-1 and TRBJ2-3, with 14 bases identical to TRBD2. Germline CDR1 reads SGHRS; CDR2 reads YFSETQ. V trimming: 4 bases; J trimming: 3 bases; junction bases outside the gene matches: 4. This CDR3 is built from 16 residues. Written as DNA, the CDR3 is TGCGCCAGCAGCCCGGGACTAGCGGGAGCGACAGATACGCAGTATTTT. Translated, it gives CASSPGLAGATDTQYF.

This clone was found once. The J gene is TRBJ2-1, the V gene TRBV11-2; tentative D call: TRBD2 (6 bases). In germline, CDR1 is SGHAT, CDR2 FQNNGV. The CDR3 contains 15 residues. Trimming removed 6 bases at V and 6 bases at J, with 18 bases between. The CDR3: CASSNIRLGLNEQFF. CDR3 coding DNA: TGTGCCAGCAGTAATATAAGACTAGGCCTCAATGAGCAGTTCTTC.

The rearrangement uses TRBV2 and TRBJ1-1; a weak D match, TRBD1 (5 bases). The CDR3 has 11 residues. Germline CDR1 SNHLY, CDR2 FYNNEI. V gave up 8 bases and J gave up 6 bases, with 10 bases separating them. The CDR3 sequence: CASRGGAEAFF. The CDR3 nucleotides read TGTGCCAGCCGTGGGGGGGCTGAAGCTTTCTTT.

The chain employs TRBV29-1 and TRBJ1-2; TRBD1 is a possible D gene (5 bases). V lost 4 bases, J lost 3 bases, and 9 bases lay in between. CDR1 is SQVTM and CDR2 is ANQGSEA in the germline V gene. The CDR3 length is 12 residues. CDR3 amino acids: CSVAPGDYGYTF. DNA of the CDR3: TGCAGCGTTGCCCCGGGGGACTATGGCTACACCTTC.

This rearrangement joins TRBV11-1 to TRBJ2-2; 8 nucleotides align to TRBD1. Germline V gene data show CDR1 as SGHAT and CDR2 as FQDESV (reference sequence). The junction had 6 bases not matched to a gene; V was cut back by 3 bases and J by 3 bases. The CDR3 is made up of 16 amino acids. This CDR3 is CASSFRDRSYTGELFF. CDR3 bases: TGTGCCAGCAGCTTTCGGGACAGGTCCTACACCGGGGAGCTGTTTTTT.

This chain links TRBV27 with TRBJ2-1; no definite D call. Germline CDR1 MNHEY, CDR2 SMNVEV (reference sequence). CDR3 length: 14 amino acids. V dropped 5 bases and J dropped 5 bases, with 13 bases sitting between them. CDR3 region: CASSLALPNNEQFF. In DNA, the CDR3 is TGTGCCAGCAGTCTGGCACTACCTAACAATGAGCAGTTCTTC.

This chain links TRBV11-2 with TRBJ1-1, with a tentative D call TRBD1 (5 bases). The V and J ends lost 7 bases and 4 bases respectively, with 16 bases between them. Germline-derived CDR1 and CDR2 are SGHAT and FQNNGV. This CDR3 is built from 14 residues. CDR3 nucleotide sequence: TGTGCCAGCACCAAGGTAAGGGGTGGCACTGAAGCTTTCTTT. It is translated as CASTKVRGGTEAFF.